These 27 T cell receptor beta chains share one sample of origin, sequenced in a study of T cells after yellow fever vaccination. In TCRdb, the 5' RACE reads were re-called with MiXCR into one record per CDR3 protein. Of under 700,000 distinct CDR3 sequences in the sample, about 17% were seen once. Sequences were derived from PBMCs, sampled about 5 days after the first yellow fever vaccination. The origin of the receptors is a man aged 18 to 35 who received the YFV17D yellow fever vaccine.

This clonotype turned up a few times. The genes are TRBV6-6 and TRBJ1-1; D call uncertain. This CDR3 has 12 amino acids. The V and J ends lost 7 bases and 4 bases respectively, with 10 bases between them. Per the germline V gene, CDR1 is MNHNY and CDR2 is SVGAGI (reference sequence). The CDR3 spells CASTNGGTEAFF. The CDR3 coding sequence is TGTGCCAGCACCAACGGAGGCACTGAAGCTTTCTTT.

This chain uses TRBV28 with TRBJ2-1, with 9 bases that match TRBD1. The CDR3 is made up of 16 amino acids. Germline assignment: CDR1 MDHEN and CDR2 SYDVKM. The J segment lost 5 bases and the V segment lost 5 bases, leaving 10 bases of the junction unmatched. CDR3 sequence reads: CASSQPGQGIHNEQFF. The CDR3 bases are TGTGCCAGCAGTCAGCCGGGACAGGGTATCCACAATGAGCAGTTCTTC. Filled out from reference TRBV28 and TRBJ2-1, the complete variable domain reads DVKVTQSSRYLVKRTGEKVFLECVQDMDHENMFWYRQDPGLGLRLIYFSYDVKMKEKGDIPEGYSVSREKKERFSLILESASTNQTSMYLCASSQPGQGIHNEQFFGPGTRLTVL.

There are a few counts of this clonotype. This rearrangement joins TRBV12-3 or TRBV12-4 to TRBJ2-3; D could derive from TRBD1 or TRBD2 (5 bases each). The ends were cut back, 5 bases at V and 10 bases at J, with 13 bases in the middle. CDR3 length: 12 residues. CDR3 DNA: TGTGCCAGCAGTCGGGACGGACGTTCGCAGTATTTT. Protein sequence: CASSRDGRSQYF.

V is TRBV7-6 and J is TRBJ2-1; 8 bases align to TRBD2. The CDR3 length is 18 residues. CDR1 SGHVS and CDR2 FNYEAQ come from the germline V gene. V lost 2 bases, J lost 0 bases, and 9 bases stayed unmatched. CDR3 region: CASSLSSGGLASYNEQFF. CDR3 sequence (DNA): TGTGCCAGCAGCTTATCTTCGGGGGGGCTAGCCTCCTACAATGAGCAGTTCTTC. Together with reference TRBV7-6 and TRBJ2-1, the CDR3 gives the full variable domain: GAGVSQSPRYKVTKRGQDVALRCDPISGHVSLYWYRQALGQGPEFLTYFNYEAQQDKSGLPNDRFSAERPEGSISTLTIQRTEQRDSAMYRCASSLSSGGLASYNEQFFGPGTRLTVL.

This clonotype was seen a handful of times. The rearrangement links TRBV20-1 to TRBJ2-3; TRBD2 aligns across 11 bases. Germline lookup yields CDR1 DFQATT and CDR2 SNEGSKA (reference sequence). The CDR3 consists of 15 residues. Trimming cost V 6 bases and J 2 bases; bases outside gene matches: 7. The CDR3 loop reads CSASGTSGTTDTQYF. The CDR3 nucleotides read TGCAGTGCGAGCGGGACTAGCGGAACCACAGATACGCAGTATTTT.

V usage is TRBV20-1 and J usage is TRBJ2-1; TRBD2 matches at 8 bases. Losses at the gene ends were 3 bases for V and 8 bases for J; bases not matched to a gene: 3. Germline V gives CDR1 DFQATT, CDR2 SNEGSKA (reference sequence). The CDR3 has 12 residues. CDR3 nucleotide sequence: TGCAGTGCTAGCGGGGGGGTGGATGAGCAGTTCTTC. Amino acid sequence: CSASGGVDEQFF.

The CDR3 DNA follows: TGTGCCAGCAGCTTAGAGTCGAGACAGTTCTTC. It translates to CASSLESRQFF. This chain uses TRBV13 with TRBJ2-1; no clear D gene. This CDR3 is built from 11 residues. Germline assignment: CDR1 PRHDT and CDR2 FYEKMQ (reference sequence). V was trimmed by 1 base and J by 13 bases, leaving 8 bases between them.

This clonotype was seen a handful of times. The gene calls are TRBV7-2 and TRBJ1-1, with D tentatively TRBD1 (6 bases). The CDR3 has 17 amino acids. Trimming took 3 bases from V and 4 from J, leaving 21 bases between them. Germline CDR1 SGHTA, CDR2 FQGNSA. CDR3 sequence: CASSLARVIQGLTEAFF. CDR3 bases: TGTGCCAGCAGCTTGGCGAGAGTCATACAGGGACTCACTGAAGCTTTCTTT. The full variable domain, its missing parts supplied by reference TRBV7-2 and TRBJ1-1, is GAGVSQSPSNKVTEKGKDVELRCDPISGHTALYWYRQSLGQGLEFLIYFQGNSAPDKSGLPSDRFSAERTGGSVSTLTIQRTQQEDSAVYLCASSLARVIQGLTEAFFGQGTRLTVV.

The chain uses TRBV27 and TRBJ1-4, with 8 bases lining up with TRBD1. Germline V gene sequence: CDR1 MNHEY, CDR2 SMNVEV (reference sequence). Losses at the gene ends were 6 bases for V and 5 bases for J; bases not matched to a gene: 14. The CDR3 has 17 residues. Here the CDR3 DNA reads TGTGCCAGCAGCACAAATGATGGACAGGGACTAAATGAAAAACTGTTTTTT. Translating gives CASSTNDGQGLNEKLFF.

As concerns this clonotype: This likely comes from a read error, as the CDR3 has no conserved phenylalanine or tryptophan at its end. V is TRBV20-1 and J is TRBJ1-5; D is ambiguous. V was cut by 5 bases and J by 9 bases, with 17 bases left in between. The length of the CDR3 is 13 residues. Per the germline V gene, CDR1 is DFQATT and CDR2 is SNEGSKA (reference sequence). The CDR3 sequence is CSALRAPGSPQHL. CDR3 DNA sequence: TGCAGTGCTCTCCGGGCACCCGGTTCGCCCCAGCATCTT.

This clonotype was picked up a small number of times. The chain is built from TRBV6-5 and TRBJ2-7, with 9 bases that match TRBD1. Germline lookup yields CDR1 MNHEY and CDR2 SVGAGI. The CDR3 runs 15 residues. Trimming took 5 bases from V and 5 from J; bases not matched to a gene: 10. Written as DNA, the CDR3 is TGTGCCAGCAGTAACCGACAGGGGGTCATCCACGAGCAGTACGTC. It specifies CASSNRQGVIHEQYV.

The chain has TRBV19 and TRBJ2-1; D ambiguous. Germline V gene sequence: CDR1 LNHDA, CDR2 SQIVND (reference sequence). Trimming stripped 3 bases from V and 9 bases from J, with 9 bases between. CDR3 size: 12 residues. Here the CDR3 reads CASSMPLSEQFF. CDR3 nucleotide sequence: TGTGCCAGTAGTATGCCCCTTAGTGAGCAGTTCTTC.

The gene calls are TRBV27 and TRBJ1-1; 10 nucleotides match TRBD1. The trim removed 6 bases at V and 5 bases at J, leaving 3 bases unmatched. The CDR3 totals 13 residues. CDR1 and CDR2 (germline): MNHEY, SMNVEV (reference sequence). CDR3 nucleotides: TGTGCCAGCAGGACAGGGGGCTCGACTGAAGCTTTCTTT. Translated, it gives CASRTGGSTEAFF.

This chain connects TRBV12-3 or TRBV12-4 to TRBJ1-6, with 10 bases that match TRBD1. The CDR3 covers 14 residues. The ends lost 5 bases at V and 8 bases at J; junction bases unmatched: 3. This chain's CDR3 is CASSRQGADSPLHF. For the CDR3, the DNA is TGTGCCAGCAGTCGACAGGGGGCGGATTCACCCCTCCACTTT.

This chain uses TRBV4-2 with TRBJ2-1, with D perhaps being TRBD1 or TRBD2 (5 bases each). CDR3 length equals 13 residues. The germline V gene has CDR1 LGHNA and CDR2 YNFKEQ. The V end lost 1 base, the J end lost 7 bases, and 8 bases lay between the germline ends. CDR3 DNA sequence: TGTGCCAGCAGCCAAGCGGGGCAGAATGAGCAGTTCTTC. Encoded protein: CASSQAGQNEQFF.

The genes are TRBV19 and TRBJ2-7; no reliable D call. V was cut by 1 base and J by 2 bases, with 12 bases left in between. Germline values: CDR1 LNHDA, CDR2 SQIVND (reference sequence). The CDR3 extends over 15 amino acids. CDR3 sequence reads: CASSIGPPRTYEQYF. As DNA, the CDR3 is TGTGCCAGTAGTATAGGGCCCCCGAGGACCTACGAGCAGTACTTC.

The chain couples TRBV12-3 or TRBV12-4 to TRBJ1-4; D unresolved. This CDR3 contains 12 residues. Trimming stripped 4 bases from V and 13 bases from J, with 13 bases between. The CDR3 protein is CASSSKGPRLFF. CDR3 nucleotides: TGTGCCAGCAGTTCGAAGGGTCCCCGACTGTTTTTT.

The genes are TRBV6-1 and TRBJ2-1, with 8 bases that match TRBD2. V was clipped by 3 bases and J by 6 bases; unmatched bases: 10. Germline lookup yields CDR1 MNHNS and CDR2 SASEGT. The CDR3 totals 16 residues. Written as DNA, the CDR3 is TGTGCCAGCAGTGACCCGGGGGGGCCGGGTGGCAATGAGCAGTTCTTC. Translating gives CASSDPGGPGGNEQFF.

The chain has TRBV4-3 and TRBJ2-1, with D perhaps TRBD2 (6 bases). Per the germline V gene, CDR1 is LGHNA and CDR2 is YSLEER. V was cut by 1 base and J by 7 bases, with 20 bases left in between. CDR3 length equals 17 residues. The CDR3 DNA reads as TGCGCCAGCAGCCAAGGGTACCTAAAGACTAGGGGTAATGAGCAGTTCTTC. Translated: CASSQGYLKTRGNEQFF.

The chain employs TRBV6-1 and TRBJ2-3; 11 bases fit TRBD2. The J segment lost 7 bases and the V segment lost 9 bases, leaving 6 bases of the junction unmatched. This CDR3 comprises 13 residues. Germline values: CDR1 MNHNS, CDR2 SASEGT. CDR3 DNA sequence: TGTGCCAGTGTGCTAGCGGGGGGTAATACGCAGTATTTT. It encodes CASVLAGGNTQYF.

This clonotype occurred many times. The chain recombines TRBV5-1 with TRBJ1-2; TRBD1 aligns across 10 bases. Germline V gene sequence: CDR1 SGHRS, CDR2 YFSETQ. The CDR3 totals 15 residues. The ends lost 3 bases at V and 3 bases at J; junction bases unmatched: 5. CDR3 DNA sequence: TGCGCCAGCAGCTCCGGGACAGGGGAGTACTATGGCTACACCTTC. Translation: CASSSGTGEYYGYTF.

The rearrangement joins TRBV6-5 to TRBJ1-3; D is ambiguous. The V end was cut by 0 bases, the J end by 6 bases, with 9 bases between. The CDR3 spans 14 residues. From germline, CDR1 is MNHEY and CDR2 SVGAGI. CDR3 nucleotides: TGTGCCAGCAGTTACTCGATATTTGAAAACACCATATATTTT. This codes for CASSYSIFENTIYF.

This sequence joins TRBV11-1 and TRBJ2-1, with D perhaps TRBD1 or TRBD2 (5 bases each). In germline, CDR1 is SGHAT, CDR2 FQDESV (reference sequence). This CDR3 is built from 18 residues. Trimming stripped 1 base from V and 0 bases from J, with 16 bases between. CDR3 nucleotides: TGTGCCAGCAGCTTAGTGGGGGTAGACTTAAACTCCTACAATGAGCAGTTCTTC. It specifies CASSLVGVDLNSYNEQFF.

This clonotype has ten or more counts. The J gene is TRBJ2-7, the V gene TRBV3-1; perhaps TRBD2 as D (5 bases). The CDR3 runs to 14 residues. Germline values: CDR1 LGHDT, CDR2 YNNKEL (reference sequence). V lost 1 base and J 1 base, leaving 8 bases between the germline ends. The CDR3 spells CASSQAGGSYEQYV. CDR3 DNA: TGTGCCAGCAGCCAAGCCGGCGGGTCCTACGAGCAGTACGTC.

With regard to this clonotype: This may be a read error, as it is one base from a much larger clone. This chain links TRBV6-1 with TRBJ2-7; 11 nucleotides agree with TRBD1. The CDR3 totals 13 residues. CDR1 is MNHNS, CDR2 SASEGT, per germline. DNA for the CDR3: TGTGCCAGTAGGGGACAGGGGGGATACGAGCAGTCCTTC. Protein sequence: CASRGQGGYEQSF.

The V call is TRBV2, the J call TRBJ1-6; D not certain. The CDR3 runs to 14 residues. V gave up 4 bases and J gave up 8 bases, with 12 bases separating them. Germline V CDR1 and CDR2: SNHLY, FYNNEI. The CDR3 bases are TGTGCCAGCAGTGCCCCGGGGAGCGATTCACCCCTCCACTTT. This translates into CASSAPGSDSPLHF.

This clonotype came up a few times. V and J are TRBV7-6 and TRBJ2-1, with 7 bases aligning to TRBD2. The CDR3 loop spans 14 amino acids. V was pared by 9 bases and J by 2 bases, with 7 bases of the junction left unmatched. Germline V gene data show CDR1 as SGHVS and CDR2 as FNYEAQ. The DNA for the CDR3 is TGTGCCAGTAGGACTAGAGGGGCCTACAATGAGCAGTTCTTC. Protein: CASRTRGAYNEQFF.